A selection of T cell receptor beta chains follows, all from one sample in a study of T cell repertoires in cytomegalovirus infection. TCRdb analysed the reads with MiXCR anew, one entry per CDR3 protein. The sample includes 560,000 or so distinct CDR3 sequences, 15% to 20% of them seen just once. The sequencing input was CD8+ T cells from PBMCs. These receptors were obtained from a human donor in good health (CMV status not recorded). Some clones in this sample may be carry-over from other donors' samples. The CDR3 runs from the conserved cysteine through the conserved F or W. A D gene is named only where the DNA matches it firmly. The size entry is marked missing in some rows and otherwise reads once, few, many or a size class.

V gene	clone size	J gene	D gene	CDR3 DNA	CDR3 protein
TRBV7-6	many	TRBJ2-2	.	TGTGCCAGCACCCAGGGTGCCGGGGAGCTGTTTTTT	CASTQGAGELFF
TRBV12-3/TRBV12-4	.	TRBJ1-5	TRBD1	TGTGCCAGCAGGGAGAGAGGACAGGGCGAGCACCAGCCCCAGCATTTT	CASRERGQGEHQPQHF
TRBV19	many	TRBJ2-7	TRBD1	TGTGCCAGTAGTGTCCGAGCGGACAGGGGCTCCTACGAGCAGTACTTC	CASSVRADRGSYEQYF
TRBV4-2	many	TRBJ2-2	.	TGTGCCAGCAGCCAAGGCCTTGGAGATGGGACCGGGGAGCTGTTTTTT	CASSQGLGDGTGELFF
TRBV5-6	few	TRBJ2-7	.	TGTGCCAGCAGCTTGGTGGACCTTTCCTACGAGCAGTACTTC	CASSLVDLSYEQYF
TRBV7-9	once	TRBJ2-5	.	TGTGCCAGCAGCTTAGCGACGGCCCAAGAGACCCAGTACTTC	CASSLATAQETQYF
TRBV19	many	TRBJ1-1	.	TGTGCCACCAGCCTTCCAGGGAACACTGAAGCTTTCTTT	CATSLPGNTEAFF
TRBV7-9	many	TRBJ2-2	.	TGTGCCAGCAGCAGTAATCAGGGCCGACAGACCCACACCGGGGAGCTGTTTTTT	CASSSNQGRQTHTGELFF
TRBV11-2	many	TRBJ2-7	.	TGTGCCAGCAGCTTATGGGGGGCGCGCGAGCAGTACTTC	CASSLWGAREQYF
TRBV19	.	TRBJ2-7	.	TGTGCCAGTAGTATGGGAAGGGGTTACGAGCAGTACTTC	CASSMGRGYEQYF
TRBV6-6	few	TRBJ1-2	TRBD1	TGTGCCAGCCTGGGACAGGGGCGCTACTATGGCTACACCTTC	CASLGQGRYYGYTF
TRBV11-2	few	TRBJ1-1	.	TGTGCCAGCAGCTTAGGCTGGTTCGACGCTGAAGCTTTCTTT	CASSLGWFDAEAFF
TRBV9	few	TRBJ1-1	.	TGTGCCAGCAGCGTAACCGGGACGGAAAACACTGAAGCTTTCTTT	CASSVTGTENTEAFF
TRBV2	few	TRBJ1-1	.	TGTGCCAGCAGTGAATACGGGTGGCGGGAACAAGAAGCTTTCTTT	CASSEYGWREQEAFF
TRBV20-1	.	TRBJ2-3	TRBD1	TGCAGTGCCCTGACAGGGTATACAGATACGCAGTATTTT	CSALTGYTDTQYF
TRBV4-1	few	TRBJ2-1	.	TGCGCCAGCAGCCAAGCCGCTACGAGGAATGAGCAGTTCTTC	CASSQAATRNEQFF
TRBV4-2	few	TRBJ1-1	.	TGTGCCAGCAGCCAAGGGGGGAGCCCTGAATGGACTGAAGCTTTCTTT	CASSQGGSPEWTEAFF
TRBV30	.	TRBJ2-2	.	TGTGCCTCCGTGGAAACCGGGGAGCTGTTTTTT	CASVETGELFF
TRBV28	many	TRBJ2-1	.	TGTGCCAGCACCATGGACTCTTCCTACAATGAGCAGTTCTTC	CASTMDSSYNEQFF
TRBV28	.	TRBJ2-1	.	TGTGCCAGCAGTTCGCATTTGGGCCATGAGCAGTTCTTC	CASSSHLGHEQFF
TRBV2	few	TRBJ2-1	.	TGTGCCAGCAGTGAAAGAGACGGGTACAATGAGCAGTTCTTC	CASSERDGYNEQFF
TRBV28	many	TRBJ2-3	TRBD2	TGTGCCAGCAGTCCCCAGGGACGGGAGGGAGGGGATACGCAGTATTTT	CASSPQGREGGDTQYF
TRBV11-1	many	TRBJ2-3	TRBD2	TGTGCCAGCAGCTCGCTAGCGGGAGGGCCGACAGATACGCAGTATTTT	CASSSLAGGPTDTQYF
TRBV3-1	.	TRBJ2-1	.	TGTGCCAGCAGCCAAGACCGTTTCGGAGACAATGAGCAGTTCTTC	CASSQDRFGDNEQFF
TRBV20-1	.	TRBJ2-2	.	TGCAGTGCCCCGAGCCCGGTCACCTGGGAGCTGTTTTTT	CSAPSPVTWELFF
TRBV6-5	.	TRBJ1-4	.	TGTGCCAGCAGATCCTCAATGACCGGCCCAACTAATGAAAAACTGTTTTTT	CASRSSMTGPTNEKLFF
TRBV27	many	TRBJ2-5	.	TGTGCCAGCAGTCCGAACCCCAGCCGCCCAGAGACCCAGTACTTC	CASSPNPSRPETQYF
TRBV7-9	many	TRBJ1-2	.	TGTGCCAGCAGCGGACCGGATGACTATGGCTACACCTTC	CASSGPDDYGYTF
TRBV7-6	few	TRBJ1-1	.	TGTGCCAGCAGCTTAAAAGTCGGGGGGAGGTCGGACACTGAAGCTTTCTTT	CASSLKVGGRSDTEAFF
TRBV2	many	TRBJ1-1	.	TGTGCCAGCAGTGAACCCGGTTACACTGAAGCTTTCTTT	CASSEPGYTEAFF
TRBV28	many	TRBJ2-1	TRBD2	TGTGCCAGCAGTCCCCAAGGCGGTCTAGCGGGAGTCTATGAGCAGTTCTTC	CASSPQGGLAGVYEQFF
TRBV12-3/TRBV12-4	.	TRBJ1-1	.	TGTGCCAGCAGTTTAAGTAGGGGCGCGGGTGAAGCTTTCTTT	CASSLSRGAGEAFF
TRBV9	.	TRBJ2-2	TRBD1	TGTGCCAGCAGCCCAACCAGACAGGGGAACACCGGGGAGCTGTTTTTT	CASSPTRQGNTGELFF
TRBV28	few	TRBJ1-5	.	TGTGCCAGCAGGACCACAGGGTTAAGCAATCAGCCCCAGCATTTT	CASRTTGLSNQPQHF
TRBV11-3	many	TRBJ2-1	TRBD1	TGTGCCAGCAGCCTGGGACAGGCCACCTACAATGAGCAGTTCTTC	CASSLGQATYNEQFF
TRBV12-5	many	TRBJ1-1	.	TGTGCTAGTGGTCTACACGGCTGGAACACTGAAGCTTTCTTT	CASGLHGWNTEAFF
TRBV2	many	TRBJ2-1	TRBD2	TGTGCCATCGAAATAGGTGCTAGCGGGACACTCCAGTTCTTC	CAIEIGASGTLQFF
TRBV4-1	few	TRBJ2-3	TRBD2	TGCGCCAGCAGCCAAGATTCCAGCGGGAGTGAAGATACGCAGTATTTT	CASSQDSSGSEDTQYF
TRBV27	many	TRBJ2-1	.	TGTGCCAGCAGTTTTGGGTTCAGGCATGAGCAGTTCTTC	CASSFGFRHEQFF
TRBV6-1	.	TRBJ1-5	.	TGTGCCAGCAGGCTTTTCAAGGGGGACCCCCAGCATTTT	CASRLFKGDPQHF
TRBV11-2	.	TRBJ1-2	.	TGTGCCAGCAGCTTAGAAGCAGGGGAGGGCTACACCTTC	CASSLEAGEGYTF
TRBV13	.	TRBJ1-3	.	TGTGCCAGCAGCTCGGACAGAAACACCATATATTTT	CASSSDRNTIYF
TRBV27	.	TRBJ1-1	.	TGTGCCAGCAGTCCGAGTGTTGGGGACCGGAACACTGAAGCTTTCTTT	CASSPSVGDRNTEAFF
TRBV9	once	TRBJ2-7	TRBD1	TGTGCCAGCAGCGTAGCAGGGGGCGACTACGAGCAGTACTTC	CASSVAGGDYEQYF
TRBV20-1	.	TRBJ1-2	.	TGCAGTGCTAGTCTTTTAAACTATGGCTACACCTTC	CSASLLNYGYTF
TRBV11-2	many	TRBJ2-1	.	TGTGCCAGCAGCTTAAATCCTAGACATGAGCAGTTCTTC	CASSLNPRHEQFF
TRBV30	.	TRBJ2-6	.	TGTGCGGGTGGGGCTTTCGACAGACGCTCTGGGGCCAACGTCCTGACTTTC	CAGGAFDRRSGANVLTF
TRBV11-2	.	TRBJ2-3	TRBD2	TGTGCCAGCAGCTTAGCCGGGCTAGCGGAGGGGACAGATACGCAGTATTTT	CASSLAGLAEGTDTQYF
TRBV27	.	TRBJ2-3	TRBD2	TGTGCCAGCAGTCCCGGACTAGCGGGAGCGACGGCGCAGTATTTT	CASSPGLAGATAQYF
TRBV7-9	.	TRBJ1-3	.	TGTGCCAGCAGCCGTATCTACGGGGACACCATATATTTT	CASSRIYGDTIYF
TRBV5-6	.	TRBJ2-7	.	TGTGCCAGCAGCTTGGGTCTTTCCGTGGGCGAGCAGTACTTC	CASSLGLSVGEQYF
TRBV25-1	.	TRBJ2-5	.	TGTGCCAGCAGTTTCTCGGGGGGCAAGGAGACCCAGTACTTC	CASSFSGGKETQYF
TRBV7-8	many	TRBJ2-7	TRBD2	TGTGCCAGCAGTCTAGCGGGGGATGCATACGAGCAGTACTTC	CASSLAGDAYEQYF
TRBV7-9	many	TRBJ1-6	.	TGTGCCAGCAGCCCAGCGGGAACTAACTATTCACCCCTCCACTTT	CASSPAGTNYSPLHF
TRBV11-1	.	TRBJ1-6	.	TGTGCCAGCAGCTCCGTCGGGGACGGGAATTCACCCCTCCACTTT	CASSSVGDGNSPLHF
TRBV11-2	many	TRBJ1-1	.	TGTGCCAGCAGGCCTACGGGACGGAACACTGAAGCTTTCTTT	CASRPTGRNTEAFF
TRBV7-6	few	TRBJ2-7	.	TGTGCCAGCAGCTTAGTTCTCAGCCCCTACGAGCAGTACTTC	CASSLVLSPYEQYF
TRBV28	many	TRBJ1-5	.	TGTGCCAGCAGTTTACAGACCACGTCGTCCACCAATCAGCCCCAGCATTTT	CASSLQTTSSTNQPQHF
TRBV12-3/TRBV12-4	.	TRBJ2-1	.	TGTGCCAGCAGTTTAGTCGATGGAGGGTTATACAATGAGCAGTTCTTC	CASSLVDGGLYNEQFF
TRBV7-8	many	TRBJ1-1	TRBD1	TGTGCCAGCAGCTGGGACAGGGCTCGAACTGAAGCTTTCTTT	CASSWDRARTEAFF